Listed below are T cell receptor beta chains from one sample, sequenced in a study of blood T cell repertoires in COVID-19. Profiling relied on immunoSEQ multiplex PCR, and the TCRdb table lists in-frame clones only, not all of them. The sample shows some 38,000 clones, more than 80% of them seen only once. The sample comprised peripheral blood. The receptors here all came from a man in his 60s in a cohort sampled during active COVID-19. Each CDR3 is given with its conserved first and last residue. Each record gives: CDR3 DNA, CDR3 protein, V gene, J gene, D gene, clone size. The D gene is left open where the match is weak. The size field is filled for only some rows; it gives once, few, many or a size class.

CDR3 DNA: TGCGCCAGCAGCTTGGAGGGGGACAGGAGTATTGTAGAAGCGGACGAGCAGTACTTC
CDR3 protein: CASSLEGDRSIVEADEQYF
V gene: TRBV5-1
J gene: TRBJ2-7
D gene: TRBD1
clone size: NA

CDR3 DNA: TGTGCCAGCAGTGACTCTGGAGGGGGCTCCACAGATACGCAGTATTTT
CDR3 protein: CASSDSGGGSTDTQYF
V gene: TRBV6-4
J gene: TRBJ2-3
D gene: NA
clone size: few

CDR3 DNA: TGTGCCAGCAGTGTTCGACAGGGGTCGGGAGAGACCCAGTACTTC
CDR3 protein: CASSVRQGSGETQYF
V gene: TRBV5-6
J gene: TRBJ2-5
D gene: TRBD1
clone size: few

CDR3 DNA: TGTGCCAGCAGGGCCTCCGGGACAAACGTCCGGGAGCTGTTTTTT
CDR3 protein: CASRASGTNVRELFF
V gene: TRBV28
J gene: TRBJ2-2
D gene: NA
clone size: NA

CDR3 DNA: TGTGCCAGCAGCGAGACGGGCTACGAGCAGTACTTC
CDR3 protein: CASSETGYEQYF
V gene: TRBV7-2
J gene: TRBJ2-7
D gene: NA
clone size: NA

CDR3 DNA: TGTGCCAGCAGTCAGACCTGGAGCTCTGGAAACACCATATATTTT
CDR3 protein: CASSQTWSSGNTIYF
V gene: TRBV27
J gene: TRBJ1-3
D gene: NA
clone size: NA

CDR3 DNA: TGTGCCAGCAGCGTAAGCGGGAGGGAAAACATTCAGTACTTC
CDR3 protein: CASSVSGRENIQYF
V gene: TRBV11-3
J gene: TRBJ2-4
D gene: TRBD2
clone size: NA

CDR3 DNA: TGTGCCAGCAGTTTACGAGGTGGGAACACTGAAGCTTTCTTT
CDR3 protein: CASSLRGGNTEAFF
V gene: TRBV27
J gene: TRBJ1-1
D gene: NA
clone size: NA

CDR3 DNA: TGTGCCAGCAGTGGGGGGACAGGGTTTGCCCAGTACTTC
CDR3 protein: CASSGGTGFAQYF
V gene: TRBV2
J gene: TRBJ2-5
D gene: TRBD1
clone size: NA

CDR3 DNA: TGTGCCAGCAGCAGACAGGGGAATTTAGCCTACGAGCAGTACTTC
CDR3 protein: CASSRQGNLAYEQYF
V gene: TRBV21-1
J gene: TRBJ2-7
D gene: NA
clone size: NA

CDR3 DNA: TGCAGCGTTGATCAGGGTTTGCCTGAAGCTTTCTTT
CDR3 protein: CSVDQGLPEAFF
V gene: TRBV29-1
J gene: TRBJ1-1
D gene: NA
clone size: NA

CDR3 DNA: TGTGCCAGCAGTTACTACTCCGGCGGTGGATTAGATACGCAGTATTTT
CDR3 protein: CASSYYSGGGLDTQYF
V gene: TRBV6-2/TRBV6-3
J gene: TRBJ2-3
D gene: NA
clone size: NA

CDR3 DNA: TGTGCCAGTACCCCCTCCGGGACAGGGGGCCACAATGAGCAGTTCTTC
CDR3 protein: CASTPSGTGGHNEQFF
V gene: TRBV19
J gene: TRBJ2-1
D gene: TRBD1
clone size: NA

CDR3 DNA: TGTGCCAGCAGCCAGGGACAGCTCGCGGGCTACACCTTC
CDR3 protein: CASSQGQLAGYTF
V gene: TRBV3-1/TRBV3-2
J gene: TRBJ1-2
D gene: TRBD1
clone size: NA

CDR3 DNA: TGTGCCAGCAGCCACCGGGACAGGGTAAAATCCGAGCAGTACTTC
CDR3 protein: CASSHRDRVKSEQYF
V gene: TRBV14
J gene: TRBJ2-7
D gene: TRBD1
clone size: NA

CDR3 DNA: TGTGCCAGTAGTATCTCCGACAGGTGGAGTTCACCCCTCCACTTT
CDR3 protein: CASSISDRWSSPLHF
V gene: TRBV19
J gene: TRBJ1-6
D gene: NA
clone size: NA

CDR3 DNA: TGTGCCACCAGTGATTTGCCAGGGCTCAAAGAGACCCAGTACTTC
CDR3 protein: CATSDLPGLKETQYF
V gene: TRBV24-1
J gene: TRBJ2-5
D gene: NA
clone size: once

CDR3 DNA: TGTGCCAGCAGCCTGGGACAGGGGCGCTATGGCTACACCTTC
CDR3 protein: CASSLGQGRYGYTF
V gene: TRBV5-4
J gene: TRBJ1-2
D gene: TRBD1
clone size: NA

CDR3 DNA: TGCAGCGTAGGAATTACAGGTTTAACTAATGAAAAACTGTTTTTT
CDR3 protein: CSVGITGLTNEKLFF
V gene: TRBV29-1
J gene: TRBJ1-4
D gene: NA
clone size: NA

CDR3 DNA: TGCAGCGTTGAAACTCGACAGAGAGAGACCCAGTACTTC
CDR3 protein: CSVETRQRETQYF
V gene: TRBV29-1
J gene: TRBJ2-5
D gene: NA
clone size: NA

CDR3 DNA: TGTGCCAGCAGCCCGGCGGCGGACACCATATATTTT
CDR3 protein: CASSPAADTIYF
V gene: TRBV3-1/TRBV3-2
J gene: TRBJ1-3
D gene: NA
clone size: NA

CDR3 DNA: TGTGCCAGCCGGACCAGGGCCAATCAGCCCCAGCATTTT
CDR3 protein: CASRTRANQPQHF
V gene: TRBV6-5
J gene: TRBJ1-5
D gene: NA
clone size: NA

CDR3 DNA: TGTGCCAGCAGCCCAAACACAGATACGCAGTATTTT
CDR3 protein: CASSPNTDTQYF
V gene: TRBV5-4
J gene: TRBJ2-3
D gene: NA
clone size: NA

CDR3 DNA: TGTGCCACGAGCGGCGGGCCGCAGGTGAACACTGAAGCTTTCTTT
CDR3 protein: CATSGGPQVNTEAFF
V gene: TRBV10-3
J gene: TRBJ1-1
D gene: NA
clone size: NA

CDR3 DNA: TGCGCCAGCAGCCAGGGGGCGCCGAATGAAAAACTGTTTTTT
CDR3 protein: CASSQGAPNEKLFF
V gene: TRBV5-1
J gene: TRBJ1-4
D gene: TRBD1
clone size: NA

CDR3 DNA: TGTGCCAGCAAGTCCTCAGGGGGCGCCTATGGCTACACCTTC
CDR3 protein: CASKSSGGAYGYTF
V gene: TRBV2
J gene: TRBJ1-2
D gene: TRBD1
clone size: NA

CDR3 DNA: TGTGCCAGCAGTTTATCCCGGAGCTATAATTCACCCCTCCACTTT
CDR3 protein: CASSLSRSYNSPLHF
V gene: TRBV27
J gene: TRBJ1-6
D gene: NA
clone size: NA

CDR3 DNA: TGTGCCAGCAGCTTATATATTGGGCGGGGGGGCGGAGATACGCAGTATTTT
CDR3 protein: CASSLYIGRGGGDTQYF
V gene: TRBV11-2
J gene: TRBJ2-3
D gene: TRBD2
clone size: NA

CDR3 DNA: TGTGCCAGCAGTGAGCCAGGGGGCCATTTAAAGAATGGCTACACCTTC
CDR3 protein: CASSEPGGHLKNGYTF
V gene: TRBV6-1
J gene: TRBJ1-2
D gene: TRBD1
clone size: NA

CDR3 DNA: TGTGCCACCAGTAAAGATAGGACAGGGGTCGACGGCTACACCTTC
CDR3 protein: CATSKDRTGVDGYTF
V gene: TRBV24-1
J gene: TRBJ1-2
D gene: TRBD1
clone size: NA

CDR3 DNA: TGTGCCAGCAGTCCCGGACTAGCGGGGGGGCCCGATGAGCAGTTCTTC
CDR3 protein: CASSPGLAGGPDEQFF
V gene: TRBV7-6
J gene: TRBJ2-1
D gene: TRBD2
clone size: NA

CDR3 DNA: TGTGCCAGCAGCCAGGGCTCGACTAGCGGGACCTTCCCTGGGGCCAACGTCCTGACTTTC
CDR3 protein: CASSQGSTSGTFPGANVLTF
V gene: TRBV4-2
J gene: TRBJ2-6
D gene: TRBD2
clone size: NA

CDR3 DNA: TGCGCCAGCAGCAGTACGGGAGGACAGGGGGAAAAACTGTTTTTT
CDR3 protein: CASSSTGGQGEKLFF
V gene: TRBV4-3
J gene: TRBJ1-4
D gene: TRBD1
clone size: NA

CDR3 DNA: TGTGCCAGTACCTCAGGCGGGGGCATCTACGAGCAGTACTTC
CDR3 protein: CASTSGGGIYEQYF
V gene: TRBV19
J gene: TRBJ2-7
D gene: NA
clone size: NA

CDR3 DNA: TGTGCCAGCAGCTTAAAACTGGGAGAGTGGCCCACCCAGGGGGGCACAGATACGCAGTATTTT
CDR3 protein: CASSLKLGEWPTQGGTDTQYF
V gene: TRBV7-3
J gene: TRBJ2-3
D gene: TRBD1
clone size: NA

CDR3 DNA: TGCAGCGTTGAACTGGGTAGCCCCTACGAGCAGTACTTC
CDR3 protein: CSVELGSPYEQYF
V gene: TRBV29-1
J gene: TRBJ2-7
D gene: NA
clone size: NA

CDR3 DNA: TGTGCCAGCAGTACGATCGGCAATGAGCAGTTCTTC
CDR3 protein: CASSTIGNEQFF
V gene: TRBV27
J gene: TRBJ2-1
D gene: NA
clone size: NA

CDR3 DNA: TGCGCCAGCAGCCAAGTTATGGGCCGTCTCTCTTCACCCCTCCACTTT
CDR3 protein: CASSQVMGRLSSPLHF
V gene: TRBV4-3
J gene: TRBJ1-6
D gene: NA
clone size: NA

CDR3 DNA: TGCAGCGCCGCGACTAGCGGGAGATACCAAGAGACCCAGTACTTC
CDR3 protein: CSAATSGRYQETQYF
V gene: TRBV29-1
J gene: TRBJ2-5
D gene: TRBD2
clone size: few

CDR3 DNA: TGTGCCAGCAGTGGAGGACTAGCGGGAGCGGAGCAGTTCTTC
CDR3 protein: CASSGGLAGAEQFF
V gene: TRBV2
J gene: TRBJ2-1
D gene: TRBD2
clone size: NA

CDR3 DNA: TGTGCCAGCAGCTACCCCTTTCGGGCAGGGAATGGCTACACCTTC
CDR3 protein: CASSYPFRAGNGYTF
V gene: TRBV7-2
J gene: TRBJ1-2
D gene: NA
clone size: NA

CDR3 DNA: TGTGCCAGCAGTCCGTCGACAGGGCGTACTGAAGCTTTCTTT
CDR3 protein: CASSPSTGRTEAFF
V gene: TRBV5-4
J gene: TRBJ1-1
D gene: TRBD1
clone size: NA